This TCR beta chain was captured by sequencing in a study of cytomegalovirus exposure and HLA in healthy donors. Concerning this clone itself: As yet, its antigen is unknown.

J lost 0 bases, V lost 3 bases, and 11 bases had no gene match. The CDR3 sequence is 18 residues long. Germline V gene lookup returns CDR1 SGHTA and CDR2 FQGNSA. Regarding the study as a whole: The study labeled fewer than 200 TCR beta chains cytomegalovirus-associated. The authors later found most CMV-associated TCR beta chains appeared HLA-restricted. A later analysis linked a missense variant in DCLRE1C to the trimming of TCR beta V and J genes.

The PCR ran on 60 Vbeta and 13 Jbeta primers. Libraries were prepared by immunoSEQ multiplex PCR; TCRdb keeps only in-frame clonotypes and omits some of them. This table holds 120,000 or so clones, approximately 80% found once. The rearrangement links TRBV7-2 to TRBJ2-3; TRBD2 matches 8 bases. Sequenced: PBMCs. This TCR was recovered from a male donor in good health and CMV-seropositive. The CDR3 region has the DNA TGTGCCAGCAGCTTCACTCCGGGACTAGAGACGAGCACAGATACGCAGTATTTT. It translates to CASSFTPGLETSTDTQYF.